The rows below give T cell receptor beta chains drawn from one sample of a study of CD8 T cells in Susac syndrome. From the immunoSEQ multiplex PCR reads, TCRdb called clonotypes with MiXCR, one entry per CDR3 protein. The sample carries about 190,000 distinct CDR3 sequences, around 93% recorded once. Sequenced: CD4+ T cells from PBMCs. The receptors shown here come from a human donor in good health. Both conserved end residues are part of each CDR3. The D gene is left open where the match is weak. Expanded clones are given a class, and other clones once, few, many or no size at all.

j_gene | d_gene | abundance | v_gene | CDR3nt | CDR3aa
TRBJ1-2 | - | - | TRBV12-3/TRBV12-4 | TGTGCCAGCAGTTTCCGGGACCTCTATGGCTACACCTTC | CASSFRDLYGYTF
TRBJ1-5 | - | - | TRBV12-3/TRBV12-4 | TGTGCCAGCAGTTCGAAGGGTAGACCCCAGCATTTT | CASSSKGRPQHF
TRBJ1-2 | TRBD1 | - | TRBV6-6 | TGTGCCAGCATTTCAGCCGGGACAGTTGGCTACACCTTC | CASISAGTVGYTF
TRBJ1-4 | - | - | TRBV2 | TGTGCCAGCAGCCAAGGGGGGGCTGGTGAAAAACTGTTTTTT | CASSQGGAGEKLFF
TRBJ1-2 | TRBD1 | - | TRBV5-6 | TGTGCCAGCAGCTCGCTTCAGGGGGGCCCTAACTATGGCTACACCTTC | CASSSLQGGPNYGYTF
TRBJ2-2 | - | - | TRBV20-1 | TGCAGTGCTAGGATACCGGGATACAACACCGGGGAGCTGTTTTTT | CSARIPGYNTGELFF
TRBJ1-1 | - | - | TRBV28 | TGTGCCAGCAGGCCTCAGTGGAACACTGAAGCTTTCTTT | CASRPQWNTEAFF
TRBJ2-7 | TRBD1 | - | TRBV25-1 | TGTGCCAGCAGTCCTATAGGACAGGGGATGTACGAGCAGTACTTC | CASSPIGQGMYEQYF
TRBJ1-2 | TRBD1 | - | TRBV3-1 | TGTGCCAGCAGCCAGGCCCACAGGGGGATTAGCTACACCTTC | CASSQAHRGISYTF
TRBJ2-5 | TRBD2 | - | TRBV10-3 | TGTGCCATCAGTGGGGAAGGAGCGGGGCACCAAGAGACCCAGTACTTC | CAISGEGAGHQETQYF
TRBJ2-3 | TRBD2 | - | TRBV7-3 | TGTGCCAGCAGCGCATATTCAGGGCGGGGGGGAGATACGCAGTATTTT | CASSAYSGRGGDTQYF
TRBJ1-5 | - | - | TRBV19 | TGTGCCAGTAGTGTCCGCCTGGGGCCCCAGCATTTT | CASSVRLGPQHF
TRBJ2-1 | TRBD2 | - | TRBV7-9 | TGTGCCAGCCTCGGAACTAGCGGGCTGAGCTCCTACAATGAGCAGTTCTTC | CASLGTSGLSSYNEQFF
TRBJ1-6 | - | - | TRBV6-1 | TGTGCCAGCAGCTCGAGACAGAGCTCCTATAATTCACCCCTCCACTTT | CASSSRQSSYNSPLHF
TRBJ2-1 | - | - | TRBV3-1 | TGTGCCAGCAGCCATTCGGGTGAGCAGTTCTTC | CASSHSGEQFF
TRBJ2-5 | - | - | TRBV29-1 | TGCAGCGTTGTTCGGGGGTTGGAGACCCAGTACTTC | CSVVRGLETQYF
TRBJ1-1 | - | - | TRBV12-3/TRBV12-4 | TGTGCCAGCAGCCGACGGAGGGACACTGAAGCTTTCTTT | CASSRRRDTEAFF
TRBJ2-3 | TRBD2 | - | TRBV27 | TGTGCCAGCAGCCTACACCCTAGCGGGGGGGCCAGGGATACGCAGTATTTT | CASSLHPSGGARDTQYF
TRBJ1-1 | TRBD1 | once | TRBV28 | TGTGCCAGCAGTAACCCAACAGGGGAGAACACTGAAGCTTTCTTT | CASSNPTGENTEAFF
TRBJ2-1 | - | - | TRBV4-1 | TGCGCCAGCAGCCAAGAATCCCTGAACAATGAGCAGTTCTTC | CASSQESLNNEQFF
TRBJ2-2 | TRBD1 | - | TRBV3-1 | TGTGCCAGCAGCCAAGGGACAGGGAGGAGTTCCGGGGAGCTGTTTTTT | CASSQGTGRSSGELFF
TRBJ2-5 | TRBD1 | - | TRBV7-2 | TGTGCCAGCAGCTTATTAAGGCGGGACAGGGTGTGGGAGACCCAGTACTTC | CASSLLRRDRVWETQYF
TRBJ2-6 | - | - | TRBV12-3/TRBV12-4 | TGTGCCAGCAGTTTCGGGCATGGGGCCAACGTCCTGACTTTC | CASSFGHGANVLTF
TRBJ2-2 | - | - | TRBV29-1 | TGCAGCGCGACGGGACCGAACCAAAATTATACCTGGGAGCTGTTTTTT | CSATGPNQNYTWELFF
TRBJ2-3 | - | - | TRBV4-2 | TGTGCCAGCAGCCAGAGGGGAGGGCAGGACAGGGCCACAGATACGCAGTATTTT | CASSQRGGQDRATDTQYF
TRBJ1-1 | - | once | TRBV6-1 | TGTGCCAGCACTCCTGTGTGGTCAGGGGAGACTGAAGCTTTCTTT | CASTPVWSGETEAFF
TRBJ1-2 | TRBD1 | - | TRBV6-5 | TGTGCCAGCAGCCAGGGGGTTGTTGGATATGGCTACACCTTC | CASSQGVVGYGYTF
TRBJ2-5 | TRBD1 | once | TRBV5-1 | TGCGCCAGCAGCGGGACAGCAAGCCAAGAGACCCAGTACTTC | CASSGTASQETQYF